One sample yielded the 29 T cell receptor beta chains listed below, sequenced in a study of control samples from healthy donors and cancer patients. Sequencing was performed with immunoSEQ multiplex PCR; in TCRdb, only in-frame clones are kept and a portion is missing. The top ten clones hold approximately 13% of a sample with roughly 100,000 clones, about 80% of them seen once. Material: blood. Receptors originate from a woman aged 45 to 65 in good health.

This clone was recorded only once. The V gene is TRBV7-8, the J gene TRBJ1-4; 7 bases map to TRBD1. V lost 2 bases to trimming and J lost 0 bases; unmatched junction nucleotides: 9. CDR3 length: 18 residues. Germline V lookup: CDR1 SGHVS, CDR2 FQNEAQ. CDR3 sequence: CASSLPQGQPSTNEKLFF. CDR3 sequence (DNA): TGTGCCAGCAGCTTACCCCAGGGACAGCCCTCAACTAATGAAAAACTGTTTTTT. Filled out from reference TRBV7-8 and TRBJ1-4, the complete variable domain reads GAGVSQSPRYKVAKRGQDVALRCDPISGHVSLFWYQQALGQGPEFLTYFQNEAQLDKSGLPSDRFFAERPEGSVSTLKIQRTQQEDSAVYLCASSLPQGQPSTNEKLFFGSGTQLSVL.

The chain combines TRBV28 with TRBJ1-1; D might be TRBD1 (6 bases). The V and J ends lost 2 bases and 5 bases respectively, with 27 bases between them. CDR1 and CDR2 (germline): MDHEN, SYDVKM. This CDR3 comprises 19 residues. The CDR3 loop reads CASSLGLPGDNLMGTEAFF. CDR3 bases: TGTGCCAGCAGTTTAGGACTCCCGGGGGACAACCTGATGGGGACTGAAGCTTTCTTT.

The chain has TRBV15 and TRBJ1-1; 9 bases are shared with TRBD1. CDR1 is LNHNV and CDR2 is YYDKDF in the germline V gene (reference sequence). V lost 4 bases and J lost 6; bases outside the gene matches: 9. This CDR3 comprises 15 residues. Written as DNA, the CDR3 is TGTGCCACCAGCACACGGACAGGGGTAAATTCTGAAGCTTTCTTT. The encoded protein is CATSTRTGVNSEAFF.

The chain uses TRBV10-3 and TRBJ2-3, with 7 nucleotides matching TRBD1. Germline values: CDR1 ENHRY, CDR2 SYGVKD. The CDR3 has 14 amino acids. V dropped 5 bases and J dropped 4; count of bases not matched to a gene: 6. The CDR3 region is CAISPTTGSDTQYF. The CDR3 DNA sequence: TGTGCCATCAGTCCCACGACAGGGTCAGATACGCAGTATTTT.

V usage is TRBV13 and J usage is TRBJ2-5; 8 bases fit TRBD2. V dropped 4 bases and J dropped 5; count of bases not matched to a gene: 9. CDR1 and CDR2 (germline): PRHDT, FYEKMQ (reference sequence). The CDR3 has 15 amino acids. CDR3 loop: CASSSRTSPHETQYF. CDR3 DNA sequence: TGTGCCAGCAGCTCCCGGACTAGCCCCCATGAGACCCAGTACTTC.

This clone was seen more than once but under ten times. This chain joins TRBV5-8 and TRBJ2-1; 7 bases fit TRBD2. Unmatched junction bases numbered 16, after V lost 3 bases and J lost 4 bases. This CDR3 is 18 amino acids long. CDR1 and CDR2 from the germline V gene are SGHTS and YDEGEE. The chain's CDR3 is CASSSAWGGPSDYNEQFF. The CDR3, as DNA: TGTGCCAGCAGCTCTGCCTGGGGGGGTCCCTCCGATTACAATGAGCAGTTCTTC.

The chain couples TRBV11-2 to TRBJ1-2; 7 bases line up with TRBD1. This CDR3 region has 15 residues. The germline V gene encodes CDR1 SGHAT and CDR2 FQNNGV. Trimming took 1 base from V and 3 from J; bases not matched to a gene: 5. Here the CDR3 reads CASSLVRGRDYGYTF. The CDR3 DNA is TGTGCCAGCAGCTTAGTTAGGGGGCGCGACTATGGCTACACCTTC. Filled out from reference TRBV11-2 and TRBJ1-2, the complete variable domain reads EAGVAQSPRYKIIEKRQSVAFWCNPISGHATLYWYQQILGQGPKLLIQFQNNGVVDDSQLPKDRFSAERLKGVDSTLKIQPAKLEDSAVYLCASSLVRGRDYGYTFGSGTRLTVV.

The J gene is TRBJ2-7, the V gene TRBV27, with D perhaps matching TRBD2 (5 bases). The germline V and J ends were trimmed by 5 bases and 6 bases, with 17 bases remaining between them. The CDR3 contains 14 residues. The germline V gene encodes CDR1 MNHEY and CDR2 SMNVEV (reference sequence). This chain's CDR3 is CASSPATNQLEQYF. DNA of the CDR3: TGTGCCAGCAGTCCCGCGACTAACCAGCTCGAGCAGTACTTC.

The gene calls are TRBV19 and TRBJ2-3, with TRBD2 identical over 8 bases. The CDR3 sequence is 15 residues long. Germline V gene lookup returns CDR1 LNHDA and CDR2 SQIVND (reference sequence). V lost 7 bases to trimming and J lost 0 bases; unmatched junction nucleotides: 6. The chain's CDR3 is CASNQAGASTDTQYF. CDR3 nucleotide sequence: TGTGCCAGTAACCAAGCGGGAGCAAGCACAGATACGCAGTATTTT. The full variable domain, completed using reference TRBV19 and TRBJ2-3, is DGGITQSPKYLFRKEGQNVTLSCEQNLNHDAMYWYRQDPGQGLRLIYYSQIVNDFQKGDIAEGYSVSREKKESFPLTVTSAQKNPTAFYLCASNQAGASTDTQYFGPGTRLTVL.

At least ten counts were recorded for this clone. This sequence joins TRBV7-8 and TRBJ2-7; the match to TRBD2 covers 7 bases. V lost 8 bases and J lost 4; bases outside the gene matches: 14. Germline CDR1 SGHVS, CDR2 FQNEAQ. The CDR3 has 15 amino acids. Here the CDR3 reads CASASGRQGTYEQYF. Here the CDR3 DNA reads TGTGCCAGCGCCTCCGGGAGGCAGGGTACGTACGAGCAGTACTTC. Full variable domain (missing parts from reference TRBV7-8 and TRBJ2-7): GAGVSQSPRYKVAKRGQDVALRCDPISGHVSLFWYQQALGQGPEFLTYFQNEAQLDKSGLPSDRFFAERPEGSVSTLKIQRTQQEDSAVYLCASASGRQGTYEQYFGPGTRLTVT.

The rearrangement links TRBV30 to TRBJ1-4; tentative D call: TRBD1 (5 bases). Germline-derived CDR1 and CDR2 are GTSNPN and SVGIG (reference sequence). This CDR3 comprises 19 residues. Deletions cut 3 bases from V and 0 bases from J, with 23 bases between. The DNA of the CDR3 is TGTGCCTGGAGCGCGTTTGGCGGGGACCACCTTCCAACTAATGAAAAACTGTTTTTT. Its translation: CAWSAFGGDHLPTNEKLFF.

As concerns this clone: The sample has other DNA sequences that encode this CDR3 too. The J gene is TRBJ2-1, the V gene TRBV7-2, with TRBD2 matching over 12 bases. The V and J ends lost 1 base and 10 bases, in that order; junction bases with no gene match: 5. Germline V gives CDR1 SGHTA, CDR2 FQGNSA. The CDR3 totals 15 residues. CDR3 bases: TGTGCCAGCAGCTTAGAACTAGCGGGAGGTGGGGAGCAGTTCTTC. It is translated as CASSLELAGGGEQFF.

Note on this clone: This sample also contains other DNA sequences that code for the same CDR3. J is TRBJ1-2 and V is TRBV7-3; TRBD1 matches 9 bases. The CDR3 is 13 amino acids. CDR1 is SGHTA and CDR2 is FQGTGA in the germline V gene. Unmatched junction bases numbered 0, after V lost 3 bases and J lost 4 bases. The CDR3 sequence is CASSLGQGYGYTF. The CDR3 nucleotides are TGTGCCAGCAGCTTGGGACAGGGCTATGGCTACACCTTC. Complete variable domain (other parts from reference TRBV7-3 and TRBJ1-2): GAGVSQTPSNKVTEKGKYVELRCDPISGHTALYWYRQSLGQGPEFLIYFQGTGAADDSGLPNDRFFAVRPEGSVSTLKIQRTERGDSAVYLCASSLGQGYGYTFGSGTRLTVV.

The chain couples TRBV15 to TRBJ2-2; 10 positions agree with TRBD1. The CDR3 extends over 17 amino acids. In germline, CDR1 is LNHNV, CDR2 YYDKDF (reference sequence). Unmatched junction bases numbered 10, after V lost 3 bases and J lost 6 bases. The CDR3 nucleotides read TGTGCCACCAGCAGGGGCCGGGACAGGGGAATCGCCGGGGAGCTGTTTTTT. This codes for CATSRGRDRGIAGELFF. Drawing the rest from reference TRBV15 and TRBJ2-2, the complete variable domain is DAMVIQNPRYQVTQFGKPVTLSCSQTLNHNVMYWYQQKSSQAPKLLFHYYDKDFNNEADTPDNFQSRRPNTSFCFLDIRSPGLGDTAMYLCATSRGRDRGIAGELFFGEGSRLTVL.

V usage is TRBV11-2 and J usage is TRBJ1-2, with D perhaps TRBD1 (5 bases). Germline CDR1 and CDR2: SGHAT and FQNNGV. V lost 0 bases and J lost 14, with 16 bases in between. This CDR3 has 13 amino acids. The CDR3 region is CASSLDSQGRSTF. CDR3 coding DNA: TGTGCCAGCAGCTTAGATTCGCAGGGCCGGAGTACCTTC.

The rearrangement joins TRBV6-5 to TRBJ2-7; the D gene is possibly TRBD2 (6 bases). This CDR3 contains 12 residues. The V gene's germline CDR1 is MNHEY and CDR2 SVGAGI. Trimming removed 11 bases from V and 2 bases from J, with 13 bases in between. The DNA for the CDR3 is TGTGCCTTAGGAAGGACTACCTACGAGCAGTACTTC. Translated: CALGRTTYEQYF.

The chain carries TRBV6-2 or TRBV6-3 and TRBJ2-5; TRBD2 matches 8 bases. The germline CDR1 and CDR2 sequences are MNHEY and SVGEGT. The CDR3 loop spans 14 amino acids. Losses at the gene ends were 2 bases for V and 8 bases for J; bases not matched to a gene: 7. CDR3 nucleotides: TGTGCCAGCAGTTACCTAGCGGGCTTAGGAACCCAGTACTTC. This sequence encodes CASSYLAGLGTQYF.

The chain uses TRBV6-5 and TRBJ1-3; 8 bases are a match to TRBD1. Germline loops: CDR1 MNHEY, CDR2 SVGAGI. This CDR3 has 15 amino acids. Trimming took 5 bases from V and 3 from J; bases not matched to a gene: 6. The CDR3 region is CASSKGQVVGNTIYF. The DNA of the CDR3 is TGTGCCAGCAGTAAGGGACAGGTCGTTGGAAACACCATATATTTT.

The rearrangement uses TRBV18 and TRBJ2-5; no firm D call. Deletions cut 5 bases from V and 5 bases from J, with 15 bases between. CDR1 KGHSH and CDR2 LQKENI come from the germline V gene. This CDR3 is built from 14 residues. The CDR3 region is CASSDNGPKETQYF. CDR3 nucleotides: TGTGCCAGCTCAGACAACGGGCCTAAGGAGACCCAGTACTTC. Full variable domain (missing parts from reference TRBV18 and TRBJ2-5): NAGVMQNPRHLVRRRGQEARLRCSPMKGHSHVYWYRQLPEEGLKFMVYLQKENIIDESGMPKERFSAEFPKEGPSILRIQQVVRGDSAAYFCASSDNGPKETQYFGPGTRLLVL.

This chain uses TRBV5-4 with TRBJ2-2; 7 bases are a match to TRBD2. CDR3 length: 15 amino acids. CDR1 is SGHNT and CDR2 is YYREEE in the germline V gene (reference sequence). The junction had 4 bases not matched to a gene; V was cut back by 3 bases and J by 2 bases. CDR3 sequence (DNA): TGTGCCAGCAGCTGGGGGGGTGATAACACCGGGGAGCTGTTTTTT. It is translated as CASSWGGDNTGELFF.

The J gene is TRBJ2-3, the V gene TRBV10-2; no clear D gene. The CDR3 contains 15 residues. Trimming removed 0 bases at V and 6 bases at J, with 13 bases between. In germline, CDR1 is WSHSY, CDR2 SAAADI. CDR3: CASSESGSETDTQYF. Here the CDR3 DNA reads TGCGCCAGCAGTGAGTCGGGCTCGGAGACGGATACGCAGTATTTT.

V gene TRBV18 combines with J gene TRBJ2-1, with D possibly being TRBD1 (6 bases). This CDR3 has 17 residues. Germline V CDR1 and CDR2: KGHSH, LQKENI. Trimming stripped 3 bases from V and 1 base from J, with 16 bases between. The DNA for the CDR3 is TGTGCCAGCTCACCGCTACATACACAGGGATCCTACAATGAGCAGTTCTTC. Translating gives CASSPLHTQGSYNEQFF.

This chain connects TRBV24-1 to TRBJ1-5; a weak D match, TRBD1 (5 bases). CDR1 is KGHDR, CDR2 SFDVKD, per germline. The CDR3 has 13 residues. The V gene lost 10 bases and the J gene lost 3 bases, with 12 bases spanning the gap. This CDR3 is CATQGTLNQPQHF. The DNA for the CDR3 is TGTGCCACTCAAGGGACCCTCAATCAGCCCCAGCATTTT.

The genes are TRBV3-1 (or the pseudogene TRBV3-2) and TRBJ2-6; no definite D call. Germline V lookup: CDR1 LGHDT, CDR2 YNNKEL (reference sequence). CDR3 length equals 15 residues. Trimming pared 3 bases from V and 0 bases from J, leaving 6 bases between. This CDR3 reads CASSQENSGANVLTF. For the CDR3, the DNA is TGTGCCAGCAGCCAGGAGAACTCTGGGGCCAACGTCCTGACTTTC.

V is TRBV4-3 and J is TRBJ2-1, with 11 bases that match TRBD2. Germline assignment: CDR1 LGHNA and CDR2 YSLEER. The V segment lost 0 bases and the J segment 2 bases; nucleotides outside the gene matches: 3. This CDR3 region has 17 residues. The CDR3 region has the DNA TGCGCCAGCAGCCAAGACCTGGGACTAGCGGCCTACAATGAGCAGTTCTTC. Residues: CASSQDLGLAAYNEQFF.

V and J are TRBV6-6 and TRBJ2-1; 10 positions agree with TRBD2. The CDR3 covers 16 residues. Losses at the gene ends were 2 bases for V and 7 bases for J; bases not matched to a gene: 8. CDR1 is MNHNY and CDR2 is SVGAGI in the germline V gene (reference sequence). The CDR3 sequence is CASSYPSGRGKNEQFF. CDR3 DNA: TGTGCCAGCAGTTACCCGAGCGGGAGGGGAAAAAATGAGCAGTTCTTC.

This sequence joins TRBV7-9 and TRBJ1-4; D possibly corresponds to TRBD1 (5 bases). V lost 4 bases, J lost 11 bases, and 20 bases lay in between. The germline V gene has CDR1 SEHNR and CDR2 FQNEAQ (reference sequence). The CDR3 length is 15 residues. CDR3 amino acids: CASSSPGTAPEKLFF. In nucleotides, the CDR3 is TGTGCCAGCAGCTCCCCCGGGACCGCCCCGGAGAAACTGTTTTTT.

This clone has a handful of counts. The CDR3 sequence is CASSLEGHLNYGYTF. Here the CDR3 DNA reads TGTGCCAGCAGCTTAGAGGGTCACCTTAACTATGGCTACACCTTC. The rearrangement links TRBV11-3 to TRBJ1-2; no definite D call. In germline, CDR1 is SGHNT, CDR2 YENEEA. The V gene lost 0 bases and the J gene lost 1 base, with 9 bases spanning the gap. CDR3 length equals 15 residues.

The sample holds one count of this clone. The chain has TRBV5-6 and TRBJ1-2; D remains ambiguous. The V end lost 0 bases, the J end lost 7 bases, and 7 bases lay between the germline ends. This CDR3 spans 12 amino acids. CDR1 is SGHDT, CDR2 YYEEEE, per germline. CDR3 bases: TGTGCCAGCAGCTTGGATCTCGGTGGCTACACCTTC. As protein: CASSLDLGGYTF.